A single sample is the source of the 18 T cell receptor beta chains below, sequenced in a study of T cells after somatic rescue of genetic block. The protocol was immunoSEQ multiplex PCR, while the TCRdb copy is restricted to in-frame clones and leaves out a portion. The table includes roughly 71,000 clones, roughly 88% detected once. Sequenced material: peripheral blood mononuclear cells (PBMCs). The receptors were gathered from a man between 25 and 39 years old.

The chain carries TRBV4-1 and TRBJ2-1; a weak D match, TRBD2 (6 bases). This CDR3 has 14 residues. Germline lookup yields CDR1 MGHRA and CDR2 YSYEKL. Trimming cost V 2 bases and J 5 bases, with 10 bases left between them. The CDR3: CASSQTPSDNEQFF. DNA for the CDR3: TGCGCCAGCAGCCAAACTCCTAGCGACAATGAGCAGTTCTTC.

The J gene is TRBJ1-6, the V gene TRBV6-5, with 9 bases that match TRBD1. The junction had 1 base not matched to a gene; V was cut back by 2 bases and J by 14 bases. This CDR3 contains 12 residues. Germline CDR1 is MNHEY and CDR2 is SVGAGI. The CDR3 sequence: CASSYRDRALHF. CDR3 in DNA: TGTGCCAGCAGTTACCGGGACAGGGCCCTCCACTTT.

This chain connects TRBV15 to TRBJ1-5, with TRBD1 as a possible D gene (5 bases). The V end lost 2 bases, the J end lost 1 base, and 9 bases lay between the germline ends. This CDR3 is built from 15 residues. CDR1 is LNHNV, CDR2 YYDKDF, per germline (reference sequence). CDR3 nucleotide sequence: TGTGCCACCAGCAGAAGCCGGGACAGCAATCAGCCCCAGCATTTT. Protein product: CATSRSRDSNQPQHF.

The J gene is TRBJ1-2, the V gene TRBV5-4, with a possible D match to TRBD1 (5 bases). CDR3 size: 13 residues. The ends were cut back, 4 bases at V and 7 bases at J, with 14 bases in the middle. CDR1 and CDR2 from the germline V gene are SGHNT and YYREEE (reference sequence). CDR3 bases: TGTGCCAGCAGCCCCATAGACAGTGGTGGCTACACCTTC. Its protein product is CASSPIDSGGYTF. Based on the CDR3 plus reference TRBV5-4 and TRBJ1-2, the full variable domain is ETGVTQSPTHLIKTRGQQVTLRCSSQSGHNTVSWYQQALGQGPQFIFQYYREEENGRGNFPPRFSGLQFPNYSSELNVNALELDDSALYLCASSPIDSGGYTFGSGTRLTVV.

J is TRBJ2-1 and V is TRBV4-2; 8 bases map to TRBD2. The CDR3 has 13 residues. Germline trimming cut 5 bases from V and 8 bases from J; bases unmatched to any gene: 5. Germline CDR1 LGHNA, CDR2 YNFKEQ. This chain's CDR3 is CASSSAGGDEQFF. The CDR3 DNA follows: TGTGCCAGCAGCTCCGCGGGGGGCGATGAGCAGTTCTTC.

CDR3 in amino acids: CASSQEPRRGRTDTQYF. CDR3 bases: TGCGCCAGCAGCCAAGAGCCGCGAAGGGGTCGCACAGATACGCAGTATTTT. The rearrangement joins TRBV4-1 to TRBJ2-3, with D possibly matching TRBD1 (5 bases). The CDR3 runs 17 residues. Germline values: CDR1 MGHRA, CDR2 YSYEKL. The V and J ends lost 0 bases and 1 base respectively, with 14 bases between them.

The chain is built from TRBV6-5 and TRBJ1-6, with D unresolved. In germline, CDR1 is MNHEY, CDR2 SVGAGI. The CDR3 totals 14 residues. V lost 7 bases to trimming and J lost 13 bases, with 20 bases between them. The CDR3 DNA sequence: TGTGCCAGCACCCGAGACGGGATTTCTGCGCCCCTCCACTTT. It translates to CASTRDGISAPLHF.

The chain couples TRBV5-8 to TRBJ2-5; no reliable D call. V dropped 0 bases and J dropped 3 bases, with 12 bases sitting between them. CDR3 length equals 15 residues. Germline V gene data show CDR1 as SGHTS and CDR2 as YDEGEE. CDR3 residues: CASSLDYSTKETQYF. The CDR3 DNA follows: TGTGCCAGCAGCTTGGACTACAGCACAAAAGAGACCCAGTACTTC. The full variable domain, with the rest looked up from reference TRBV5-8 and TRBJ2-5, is EAGVTQSPTHLIKTRGQQATLRCSPISGHTSVYWYQQALGLGLQFLLWYDEGEERNRGNFPPRFSGRQFPNYSSELNVNALELEDSALYLCASSLDYSTKETQYFGPGTRLLVL.

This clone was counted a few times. This CDR3 is CASSRDGGEKLFF. CDR3 nucleotides: TGTGCCAGTAGTAGGGATGGGGGCGAAAAACTGTTTTTT. V usage is TRBV19 and J usage is TRBJ1-4; a weak D match, TRBD1 (6 bases). The CDR3 is made up of 13 amino acids. The germline V gene encodes CDR1 LNHDA and CDR2 SQIVND (reference sequence). The V end was cut by 4 bases, the J end by 8 bases, with 11 bases between. Full variable domain (remainder filled in from reference TRBV19 and TRBJ1-4): DGGITQSPKYLFRKEGQNVTLSCEQNLNHDAMYWYRQDPGQGLRLIYYSQIVNDFQKGDIAEGYSVSREKKESFPLTVTSAQKNPTAFYLCASSRDGGEKLFFGSGTQLSVL.

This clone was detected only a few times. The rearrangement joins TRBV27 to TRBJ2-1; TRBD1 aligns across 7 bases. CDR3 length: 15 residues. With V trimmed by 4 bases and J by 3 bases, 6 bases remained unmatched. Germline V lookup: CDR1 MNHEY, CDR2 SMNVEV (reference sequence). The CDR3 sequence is CASSSGTEDYNEQFF. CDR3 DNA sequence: TGTGCCAGCAGTTCCGGGACAGAAGACTACAATGAGCAGTTCTTC.

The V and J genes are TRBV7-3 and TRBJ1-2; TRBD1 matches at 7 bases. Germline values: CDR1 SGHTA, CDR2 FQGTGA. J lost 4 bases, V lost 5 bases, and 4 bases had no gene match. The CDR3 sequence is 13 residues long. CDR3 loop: CASSATGSYGYTF. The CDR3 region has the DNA TGTGCCAGCAGCGCGACAGGGTCCTATGGCTACACCTTC. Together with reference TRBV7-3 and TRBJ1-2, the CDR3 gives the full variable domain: GAGVSQTPSNKVTEKGKYVELRCDPISGHTALYWYRQSLGQGPEFLIYFQGTGAADDSGLPNDRFFAVRPEGSVSTLKIQRTERGDSAVYLCASSATGSYGYTFGSGTRLTVV.

The DNA of the CDR3 is TGTGCCAGCAGTTTATCGGGACAGGGTCGCCCCAATGAGCAGTTCTTC. This codes for CASSLSGQGRPNEQFF. The V and J genes are TRBV27 and TRBJ2-1; TRBD1 aligns across 9 bases. The CDR3 length is 16 residues. Trimming took 0 bases from V and 6 from J; bases not matched to a gene: 6. CDR1 is MNHEY, CDR2 SMNVEV, per germline (reference sequence).

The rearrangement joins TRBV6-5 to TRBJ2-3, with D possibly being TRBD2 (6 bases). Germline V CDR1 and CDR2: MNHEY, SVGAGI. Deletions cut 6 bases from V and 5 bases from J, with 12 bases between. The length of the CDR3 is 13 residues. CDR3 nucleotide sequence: TGTGCCAGCAGACGGACTATTCTAGATACGCAGTATTTT. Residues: CASRRTILDTQYF.

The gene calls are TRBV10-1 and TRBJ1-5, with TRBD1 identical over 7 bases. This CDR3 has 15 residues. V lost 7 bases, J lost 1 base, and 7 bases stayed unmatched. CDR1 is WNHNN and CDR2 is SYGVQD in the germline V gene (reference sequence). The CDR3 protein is CASTLTGKSNQPQHF. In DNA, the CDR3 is TGCGCCAGCACCCTGACAGGGAAAAGCAATCAGCCCCAGCATTTT.

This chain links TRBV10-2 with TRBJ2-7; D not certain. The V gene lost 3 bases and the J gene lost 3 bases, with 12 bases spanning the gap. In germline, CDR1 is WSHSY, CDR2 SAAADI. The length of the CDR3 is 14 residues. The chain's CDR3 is CASSERGNNYEQYF. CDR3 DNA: TGCGCCAGCAGTGAAAGAGGTAACAACTACGAGCAGTACTTC.

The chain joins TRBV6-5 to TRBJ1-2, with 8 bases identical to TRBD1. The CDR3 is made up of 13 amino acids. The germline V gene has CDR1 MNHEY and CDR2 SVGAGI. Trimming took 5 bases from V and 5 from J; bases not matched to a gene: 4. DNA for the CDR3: TGTGCCAGCAGTCGGACAGGGAAATATGGCTACACCTTC. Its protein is CASSRTGKYGYTF.

The CDR3 is CASSWGDTQETQYF. The CDR3 DNA is TGCGCCAGCAGCTGGGGGGACACTCAAGAGACCCAGTACTTC. The V call is TRBV5-1, the J call TRBJ2-5; either TRBD1 or TRBD2 may fit D (6 bases each). Germline V CDR1 and CDR2: SGHRS, YFSETQ. V lost 3 bases, J lost 2 bases, and 11 bases lay in between. The CDR3 runs 14 residues.

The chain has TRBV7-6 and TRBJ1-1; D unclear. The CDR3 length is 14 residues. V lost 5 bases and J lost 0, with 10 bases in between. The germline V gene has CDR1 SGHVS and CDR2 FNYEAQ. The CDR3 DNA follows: TGTGCCAGCAGCCCCGGGGTTCTGAACACTGAAGCTTTCTTT. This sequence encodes CASSPGVLNTEAFF.